The next 7 T cell receptor beta chains were all read from a single sample in a study of blood T cells in healthy people across ages (dated by TCRdb to about 2015). Receptors were amplified or captured by 5' RACE. TCRdb lists the instrument as Illumina HiSeq 2500. The second PCR ran for roughly 7 to 12 cycles and used a J-beta primer mix along with a sample-barcoded 5' primer. TCRdb ran its own pipeline on the public reads, namely fastp trimming at Q25 and MiXCR clone calling, and kept in-frame beta chains. Merged by CDR3 protein, the rows form single entries marked with the most common genes and DNA. The sample includes 600,000 to 850,000 distinct CDR3 sequences, with 20% to 25% observed a single time. Clones ranked in the top ten supply more than 8.5% of the sample. This sample was shared with a second study, whose subject was T cells of mothers and their children.

The sequenced sample was blood. These receptors all stem from a boy aged 10-17 years in good health.

The chain couples TRBV11-2 to TRBJ1-4; 12 bases are shared with TRBD1. CDR1 SGHAT and CDR2 FQNNGV come from the germline V gene. The CDR3 runs to 16 residues. Germline trimming cut 5 bases from V and 12 bases from J; bases unmatched to any gene: 13. The CDR3 loop reads CASSRSPGQGAGELFF. The CDR3 bases are TGTGCCAGCAGCCGATCACCGGGACAGGGGGCCGGGGAACTGTTTTTT.

The chain is built from TRBV20-1 and TRBJ1-5; D call uncertain. The CDR3 covers 14 residues. Germline values: CDR1 DFQATT, CDR2 SNEGSKA (reference sequence). The V end lost 3 bases, the J end lost 0 bases, and 9 bases lay between the germline ends. The DNA of the CDR3 is TGCAGTGCTAGCACCGCGGATAGCAATCAGCCCCAGCATTTT. Translation gives CSASTADSNQPQHF.

The chain is built from TRBV12-3 or TRBV12-4 and TRBJ2-5; the D gene is possibly TRBD1 (7 bases). CDR3 size: 18 residues. The ends were cut back, 6 bases at V and 0 bases at J, with 23 bases in the middle. The CDR3 sequence: CASSPAGSTGRYQETQYF. In nucleotides, the CDR3 is TGTGCCAGCAGCCCGGCGGGGTCGACAGGGCGATACCAAGAGACCCAGTACTTC.

The chain combines TRBV27 with TRBJ2-2; tentatively, D is TRBD1 (6 bases). Per germline, CDR1 MNHEY and CDR2 SMNVEV (reference sequence). This CDR3 contains 15 residues. V lost 3 bases to trimming and J lost 5 bases, with 13 bases between them. The CDR3 sequence is CASSLRTVGTGELFF. The CDR3 nucleotides are TGTGCCAGCAGTTTGAGGACAGTTGGGACCGGGGAGCTGTTTTTT.

The CDR3 nucleotides are TGTGCCAGCAGCCTCCGGGGGTGGCACTACAATGAGCAGTTCTTC. Its translation is CASSLRGWHYNEQFF. This sequence joins TRBV14 and TRBJ2-1; possibly TRBD2 for D (6 bases). CDR3 length: 15 residues. Germline assignment: CDR1 SGHDN and CDR2 FVKESK. V lost 4 bases and J 3 bases, leaving 13 bases between the germline ends.

V gene TRBV4-1 combines with J gene TRBJ2-1; 7 nucleotides align to TRBD2. The DNA end lines up better with TRBJ2-7; the J call may be wrong. Germline CDR1 MGHRA, CDR2 YSYEKL. The CDR3 loop spans 15 amino acids. Here the CDR3 DNA reads TGCGCCAGCAGCCAAGGTCTCGGCGGGGGCTACGAGCAGTACTTC. Protein: CASSQGLGGGYEQYF.

This clonotype was found a few times. CDR3 region: CASSRYGGAYEQYF. The DNA of the CDR3 is TGTGCCAGCAGCCGTTATGGGGGGGCCTACGAGCAGTACTTC. The rearrangement links TRBV27 to TRBJ2-5, with 7 positions matching TRBD2. The J call could be wrong; TRBJ2-7 is a better fit for the DNA end. Germline assignment: CDR1 MNHEY and CDR2 SMNVEV (reference sequence). The CDR3 is made up of 14 amino acids.